This T cell receptor (beta chain) was observed in a study of T cells in Graves' hyperthyroidism and ophthalmopathy. The CDR3 loop spans 12 amino acids. Germline V gene sequence: CDR1 DFQATT, CDR2 SNEGSKA (reference sequence). Deletions cut 5 bases from V and 10 bases from J, with 15 bases between. Exclusion of a patient resulted from uncontrolled infection, other autoimmune disease, pregnancy or lactation. Together with thyroid ultrasound, orbital computed tomography, serum thyroxine and TRAb, clinical symptoms were used for diagnoses. General observations from the study: Ophthalmopathy was distinguished from stable hyperthyroidism by 13 V-J signatures. Expanded thyroid clonotypes (above 0.001) were mostly also found in blood.

From RNA transcripts, TCR beta CDR3 regions were amplified. When the TCR CDR3 underwent first-round RT-PCR, the HTBI primer set was used. TCRdb itself ran the multiplex PCR reads through MiXCR, one entry per CDR3 protein. This sample carries under 450,000 distinct CDR3 sequences, 15% to 18% of them seen once, and the ten largest clones take roughly 13%. About this clonotype: Antigen unknown.

The origin of this receptor is a woman aged 18 to 35 with Graves' hyperthyroidism. The rearrangement uses TRBV20-1 and TRBJ2-1; perhaps TRBD2 as D (5 bases). The specimen sequenced was blood. CDR3 residues: CSAGRAPREQFF. CDR3 sequence (DNA): TGCAGTGCTGGGCGGGCCCCCCGGGAGCAGTTCTTC.